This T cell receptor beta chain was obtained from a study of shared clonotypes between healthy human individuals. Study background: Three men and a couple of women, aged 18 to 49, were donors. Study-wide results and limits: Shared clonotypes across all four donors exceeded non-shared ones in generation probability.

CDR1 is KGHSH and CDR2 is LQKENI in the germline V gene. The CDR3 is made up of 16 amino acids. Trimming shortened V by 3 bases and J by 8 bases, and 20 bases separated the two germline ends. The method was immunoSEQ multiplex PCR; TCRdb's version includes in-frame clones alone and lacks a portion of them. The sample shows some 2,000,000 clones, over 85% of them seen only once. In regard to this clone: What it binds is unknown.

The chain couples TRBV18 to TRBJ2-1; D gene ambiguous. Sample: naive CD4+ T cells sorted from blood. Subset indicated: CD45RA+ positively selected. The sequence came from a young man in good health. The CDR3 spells CASSPSLSSRHDEQFF. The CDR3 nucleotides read TGTGCCAGCTCACCCTCTTTAAGTTCCCGTCACGATGAGCAGTTCTTC.